The 14 T cell receptor beta chains below all came from one sample that was sequenced in a study of Tregs in tolerant kidney transplant recipients. Sequencing was performed with immunoSEQ multiplex PCR; in TCRdb, only in-frame clones are kept and a portion is missing. Its clone listing holds about 52,000 clones. The sample was CD4+ T cells from blood, taken before the transplant. These TCRs come from a human donor who received a combined kidney and bone marrow transplant.

This clone is deemed medium-sized by its frequency. The CDR3 goes on 3 residues after the read ends, and that part is filled in from the germline J gene. Different DNA sequences within this sample yield the same CDR3. This sequence joins TRBV5-1 and TRBJ1-2; maybe TRBD1 (5 bases). The CDR3 loop spans 13 amino acids. V shed 3 bases and J shed 2 bases, with 8 bases lying between them. Germline CDR1 SGHRS, CDR2 YFSETQ. The sequenced CDR3 bases are TGCGCCAGCAGCTCGACAGTAAACTATGGC. Translated: CASSSTVNYG. The whole CDR3 sequence reads CASSSTVNYGYTF.

Points on this clone: The sequence runs out 3 residues before the end of the CDR3; the remainder is reconstructed from the germline J gene. The chain is built from TRBV6-1 and TRBJ1-1, with unresolved D. The CDR3 is 13 amino acids. Germline CDR1 reads MNHNS; CDR2 reads SASEGT. The V end lost 2 bases, the J end lost 0 bases, and 4 bases lay between the germline ends. The part of the CDR3 DNA that was read is TGTGCCAGCAGTGAAACACTGAACACTGAA. Its translation: CASSETLNTE. The entire CDR3 sequence reads CASSETLNTEAFF.

Turning to this clone: The read falls 3 residues short of the CDR3 end, and the missing part is taken from the germline J gene. J is TRBJ1-3 and V is TRBV7-8, with D possibly matching TRBD1 (5 bases). The CDR3 has 15 residues. CDR1 is SGHVS, CDR2 FQNEAQ, per germline. Trimming left V 5 bases short and J 3 bases short, with 14 bases between. The CDR3 loop is CASSPGGRGGNTIYF. The part of the CDR3 DNA that was read is TGTGCCAGCAGCCCCGGGGGACGGGGTGGAAACACC.

To note about this clone: The CDR3 is cut off 3 residues early in the read; its end comes from the germline J gene. The V call is TRBV5-1, the J call TRBJ2-5; 9 nucleotides match TRBD2. CDR3 size: 16 residues. CDR1 is SGHRS, CDR2 YFSETQ, per germline. Trimming at V came to 0 bases and at J to 4 bases, leaving 7 bases not matched to a gene. CDR3 protein: CASSLDVSGSGETQYF. The DNA read from the CDR3 is TGCGCCAGCAGCTTGGATGTTAGCGGGAGTGGAGAGACC.

As for this clone: The sequence runs out 3 residues before the end of the CDR3; the remainder is reconstructed from the germline J gene. The V call is TRBV6-2 or TRBV6-3, the J call TRBJ2-7; 9 bases are a match to TRBD1. V shed 7 bases, J shed 6 bases, and the junction held 7 bases outside the gene matches. The CDR3 consists of 13 residues. Germline loops: CDR1 MNHEY, CDR2 SVGEGT. The CDR3: CASKGQGKGEQYF. The part of the CDR3 DNA that was read is TGTGCCAGCAAGGGACAGGGTAAGGGCGAG.

As for this clone: The read terminates 3 residues before the CDR3 end, so the remaining end is supplied by the germline J gene. The rearrangement links TRBV7-2 to TRBJ2-5; no clear D. Germline V gene lookup returns CDR1 SGHTA and CDR2 FQGNSA. This CDR3 contains 13 residues. The V end was cut by 4 bases, the J end by 1 base, with 7 bases between. The CDR3 is CASSSISQETQYF. The CDR3 bases that were read are TGTGCCAGCAGCTCTATTAGCCAAGAGACC. Combining the CDR3 with reference TRBV7-2 and TRBJ2-5 gives the whole variable domain GAGVSQSPSNKVTEKGKDVELRCDPISGHTALYWYRQSLGQGLEFLIYFQGNSAPDKSGLPSDRFSAERTGGSVSTLTIQRTQQEDSAVYLCASSSISQETQYFGPGTRLLVL.

With respect to this clone: The sequenced fragment ends 3 residues before the CDR3 boundary, so the rest is inferred from the germline J gene. The chain has TRBV7-6 and TRBJ2-6, with 8 bases lining up with TRBD1. After removal of 6 bases from V and 11 bases from J, the junction contained 6 bases not matched to a gene. There are 13 residues in the CDR3. Germline CDR1 reads SGHVS; CDR2 reads FNYEAQ. The sequenced CDR3 bases are TGTGCCAGCAGAGAGGACAGGGCAGACGTC. Amino acids: CASREDRADV. The entire CDR3 reads CASREDRADVLTF.

Concerning this clone itself: The CDR3 goes on 3 residues after the read ends, and that part is filled in from the germline J gene. The rearrangement uses TRBV7-2 and TRBJ2-5, with D possibly being TRBD1 (5 bases). V lost 5 bases to trimming and J lost 5 bases, with 12 bases between them. Germline V gene lookup returns CDR1 SGHTA and CDR2 FQGNSA. This CDR3 contains 13 residues. CDR3 DNA, as far as it was read: TGTGCCAGCAGCCCGGCAGGGATGGAGACC. This sequence encodes CASSPAGMET. The CDR3 as a whole reads CASSPAGMETQYF.

Of note for this clone: The read ends 3 residues early relative to the CDR3; the germline J gene fills the gap. J is TRBJ1-1 and V is TRBV6-2 or TRBV6-3; D may be TRBD1 (5 bases). The CDR3 has 14 residues. With 10 bases removed from V and 0 bases from J, the gap between germline ends came to 15 bases. CDR1 is MNHEY and CDR2 is SVGEGT in the germline V gene. CDR3 residues: CATRRAGMNTEAFF. CDR3 bases read: TGTGCCACCCGCCGGGCAGGGATGAACACTGAA.

To note about this clone: The read ends 3 residues early relative to the CDR3; the germline J gene fills the gap. The chain employs TRBV12-3 or TRBV12-4 and TRBJ2-3, with TRBD2 identical over 12 bases. This CDR3 is 19 amino acids long. V lost 0 bases to trimming and J lost 2 bases; unmatched junction nucleotides: 9. The CDR3 spells CASSLASLAGGPITDTQYF. The part of the CDR3 DNA that was read is TGTGCCAGCAGTTTAGCTTCCCTAGCGGGAGGGCCTATCACAGATACG.

As concerns this clone: The sequenced fragment ends 3 residues before the CDR3 boundary, so the rest is inferred from the germline J gene. The V call is TRBV2, the J call TRBJ1-5; 7 positions match TRBD1. V shed 2 bases, J shed 4 bases, and the junction held 5 bases outside the gene matches. This CDR3 is built from 15 residues. Germline V CDR1 and CDR2: SNHLY, FYNNEI. The CDR3 region is CASSESGTANQPQHF. The CDR3 bases that were read are TGTGCCAGCAGTGAATCCGGGACAGCTAATCAGCCC.

The CDR3 DNA, read in part, is TGTGCCAGTAACGCACAGACCGCTGGGGCCAACGTC. This codes for CASNAQTAGANV. The full-length CDR3 reads as CASNAQTAGANVLTF. The chain recombines TRBV19 with TRBJ2-6; D gene ambiguous. The read gets to within 3 residues of the CDR3 end, and the germline J gene fills in the rest. The CDR3 runs 15 residues. Germline CDR1 and CDR2: LNHDA and SQIVND (reference sequence). Trimming removed 7 bases at V and 2 bases at J, with 12 bases between.

Points on this clone: The sequence runs out 3 residues before the end of the CDR3; the remainder is reconstructed from the germline J gene. This chain joins TRBV2 and TRBJ2-5; TRBD2 matches 8 bases. The germline V gene encodes CDR1 SNHLY and CDR2 FYNNEI. V lost 8 bases to trimming and J lost 3 bases; unmatched junction nucleotides: 8. The CDR3 consists of 14 residues. CDR3 residues: CASQSAAGEETQYF. The DNA read from the CDR3 is TGTGCCAGCCAGTCGGCAGCGGGGGAAGAGACC. Full variable domain (outside the CDR3, taken from reference TRBV2 and TRBJ2-5): EPEVTQTPSHQVTQMGQEVILRCVPISNHLYFYWYRQILGQKVEFLVSFYNNEISEKSEIFDDQFSVERPDGSNFTLKIRSTKLEDSAMYFCASQSAAGEETQYFGPGTRLLVL.

CDR3 sequence: CASSLTIGTQYF. CDR3 bases read: TGTGCCAGCAGCTTAACGATCGGGACC. The chain recombines TRBV13 with TRBJ2-5; no clear D gene. The missing CDR3 end, 3 residues past where the read stops, is filled in from the germline J gene. CDR3 size: 12 residues. Per the germline V gene, CDR1 is PRHDT and CDR2 is FYEKMQ (reference sequence). Trimming took 2 bases from V and 7 from J, leaving 8 bases between them.